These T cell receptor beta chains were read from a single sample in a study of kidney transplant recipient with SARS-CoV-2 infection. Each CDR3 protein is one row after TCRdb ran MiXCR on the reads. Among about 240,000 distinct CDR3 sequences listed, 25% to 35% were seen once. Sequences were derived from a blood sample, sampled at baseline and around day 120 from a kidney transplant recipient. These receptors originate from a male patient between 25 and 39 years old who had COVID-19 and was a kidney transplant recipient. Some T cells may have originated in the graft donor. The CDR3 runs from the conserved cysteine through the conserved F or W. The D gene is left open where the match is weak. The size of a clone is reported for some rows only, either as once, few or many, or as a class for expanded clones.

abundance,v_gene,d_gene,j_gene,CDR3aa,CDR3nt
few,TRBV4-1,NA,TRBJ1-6,CASSQARGGDNSPLHF,TGCGCCAGCAGCCAAGCCCGTGGGGGGGATAATTCACCCCTCCACTTT
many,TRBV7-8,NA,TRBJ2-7,CASSLGLGGREQYF,TGTGCCAGCAGCTTAGGTCTAGGCGGGCGAGAGCAGTACTTC
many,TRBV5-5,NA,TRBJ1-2,CASVTAVSRKTYGYTF,TGTGCCAGCGTTACAGCTGTCTCGCGAAAGACCTATGGCTACACCTTC
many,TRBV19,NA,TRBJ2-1,CASSISYGGEQFF,TGTGCCAGTAGTATTTCGTATGGTGGTGAGCAGTTCTTC
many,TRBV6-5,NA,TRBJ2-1,CASTTTSGAGNEQFF,TGTGCCAGCACCACCACCTCAGGGGCCGGCAATGAGCAGTTCTTC
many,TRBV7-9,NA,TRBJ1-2,CASSVFSYHGKTYGYTF,TGTGCCAGCAGCGTGTTTTCATACCATGGAAAGACCTATGGCTACACCTTC
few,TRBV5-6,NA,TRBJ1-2,CASAYPNSRKTYSYTF,TGTGCCAGCGCGTATCCCAATAGTCGAAAGACCTATAGCTACACCTTC
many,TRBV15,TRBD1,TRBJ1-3,CATSTRDRGFGNTIYF,TGTGCCACCAGCACCCGGGACAGGGGCTTTGGAAACACCATATATTTT
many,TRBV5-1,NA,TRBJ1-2,CASPGASVRKTYGYTF,TGCGCCAGCCCCGGGGCATCGGTTCGAAAGACCTATGGCTACACCTTC
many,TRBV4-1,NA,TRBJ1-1,CASLAVPSTEAFF,TGCGCCAGCCTGGCAGTCCCCAGCACTGAAGCTTTCTTT
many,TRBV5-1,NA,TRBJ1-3,CASRDLTGPGNTIYF,TGCGCCAGCAGAGATCTGACAGGCCCCGGAAACACCATATATTTT
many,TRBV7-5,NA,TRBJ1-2,CISVPEIACEVGKTYGYTF,NA
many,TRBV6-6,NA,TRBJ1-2,CASSRIRGGRKTYGYTF,TGTGCCAGCAGTCGTATCCGAGGTGGGAGAAAGACCTATGGCTACACCTTC
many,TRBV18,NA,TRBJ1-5,CASSPGAYQPQHF,TGTGCCAGCTCACCGGGGGCGTATCAGCCCCAGCATTTT
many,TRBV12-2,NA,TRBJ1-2,CASRRAKTPRKTYGYTF,TGTGCAAGTCGCCGGGCAAAGACTCCACGAAAGACCTATGGCTACACCTTC
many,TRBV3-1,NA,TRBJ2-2,CASSLLHPISGLTGELFF,TGTGCCAGCAGCTTACTTCATCCCATTTCAGGCTTGACCGGGGAGCTGTTTTTT
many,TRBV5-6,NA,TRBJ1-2,CASFRSNSRKTYGYTF,TGTGCCAGCTTCCGCTCCAATAGTCGAAAGACCTATGGCTACACCTTC
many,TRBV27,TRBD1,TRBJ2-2,CASSPLRDRGAGELFF,TGTGCCAGCAGTCCACTCCGGGACAGGGGTGCCGGGGAGCTGTTTTTT
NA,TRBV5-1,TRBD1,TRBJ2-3,CASSFTAGGTGTDTQYF,TGCGCCAGCAGCTTTACGGCAGGGGGAACGGGGACAGATACGCAGTATTTT
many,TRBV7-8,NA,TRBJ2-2,CASSSGLVLRGAGELFF,TGTGCCAGCAGCTCGGGACTCGTCTTAAGGGGCGCCGGGGAGCTGTTTTTT
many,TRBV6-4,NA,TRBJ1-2,CASSKQVSHGKTYGYTF,TGTGCCAGCAGTAAGCAGGTCTCACACGGAAAGACCTATGGCTACACCTTC
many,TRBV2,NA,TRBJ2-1,CASGTGANEQFF,TGTGCCAGCGGAACGGGAGCCAATGAGCAGTTCTTC
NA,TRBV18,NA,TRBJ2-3,CASSGKEGSTDTQYF,TGTGCCAGCTCGGGAAAGGAGGGAAGCACAGATACGCAGTATTTT
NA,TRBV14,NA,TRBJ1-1,CASSQSGNTGAFF,TGTGCCAGCAGCCAGTCAGGGAACACTGGAGCTTTCTTT
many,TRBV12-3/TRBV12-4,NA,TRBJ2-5,CASSSGGSVETQYF,TGTGCCAGCAGCTCAGGTGGATCGGTAGAGACCCAGTACTTC
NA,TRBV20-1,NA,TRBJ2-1,CSGGSSEQFF,TGCAGTGGTGGTTCATCCGAGCAGTTCTTC
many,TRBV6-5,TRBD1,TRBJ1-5,CASSTGGNQPQHF,TGTGCCAGCAGCACAGGGGGCAATCAGCCCCAGCATTTT
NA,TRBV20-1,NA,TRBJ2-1,CSATNPQGQAYNEQFF,TGCAGTGCTACCAATCCCCAGGGTCAGGCCTACAATGAGCAGTTCTTC